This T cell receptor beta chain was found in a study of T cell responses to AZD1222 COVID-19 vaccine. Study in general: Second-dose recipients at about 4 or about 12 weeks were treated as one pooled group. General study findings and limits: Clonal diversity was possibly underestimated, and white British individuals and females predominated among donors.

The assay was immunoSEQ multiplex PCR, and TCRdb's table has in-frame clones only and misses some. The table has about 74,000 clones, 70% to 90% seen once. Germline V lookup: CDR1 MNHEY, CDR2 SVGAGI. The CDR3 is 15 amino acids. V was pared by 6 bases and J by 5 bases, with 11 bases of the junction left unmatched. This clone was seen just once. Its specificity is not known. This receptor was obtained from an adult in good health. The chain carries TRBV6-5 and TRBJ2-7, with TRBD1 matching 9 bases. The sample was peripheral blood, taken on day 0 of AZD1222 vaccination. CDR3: CASSSPGTGTNEQYF. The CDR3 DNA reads TGTGCCAGCAGCAGTCCCGGGACAGGGACCAACGAGCAGTACTTC.